The TCR beta chain under discussion was sequenced for a study of cytomegalovirus exposure and HLA in healthy donors. Trimming at V came to 8 bases and at J to 7 bases, leaving 3 bases not matched to a gene. The germline V gene encodes CDR1 MNHEY and CDR2 SMNVEV (reference sequence). The CDR3 consists of 13 residues. PCR employed 60 Vbeta and 13 Jbeta primers. Profiling relied on immunoSEQ multiplex PCR, and the TCRdb table lists in-frame clones only, not all of them. The table includes approximately 200,000 clones, about four fifths detected once. The sequence derives from a boy between 5 and 17 years old in good health and CMV-seronegative. Sequenced: PBMCs. V usage is TRBV27 and J usage is TRBJ2-1; 12 nucleotides match TRBD2. The CDR3 DNA follows: TGTGCCAGCCGGACTAGCGGGACTAATGAGCAGTTCTTC. It yields the protein CASRTSGTNEQFF.